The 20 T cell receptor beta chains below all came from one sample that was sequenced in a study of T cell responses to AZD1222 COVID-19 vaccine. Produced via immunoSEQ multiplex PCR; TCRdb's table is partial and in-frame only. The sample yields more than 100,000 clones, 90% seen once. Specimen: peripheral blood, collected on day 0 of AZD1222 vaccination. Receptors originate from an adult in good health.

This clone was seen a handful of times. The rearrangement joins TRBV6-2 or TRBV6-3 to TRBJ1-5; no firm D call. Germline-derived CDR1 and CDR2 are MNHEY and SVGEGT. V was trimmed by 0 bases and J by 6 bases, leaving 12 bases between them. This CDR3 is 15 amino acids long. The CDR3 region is CASSYSMEGGQPQHF. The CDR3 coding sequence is TGTGCCAGCAGTTACTCGATGGAGGGTGGTCAGCCCCAGCATTTT.

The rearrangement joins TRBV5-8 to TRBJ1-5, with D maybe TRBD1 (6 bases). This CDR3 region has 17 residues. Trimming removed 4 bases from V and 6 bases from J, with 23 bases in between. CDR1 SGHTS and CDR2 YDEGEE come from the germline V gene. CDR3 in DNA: TGTGCCAGCAGCCCTACAGGGATAATCACCACAAGTCAGCCCCAGCATTTT. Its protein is CASSPTGIITTSQPQHF. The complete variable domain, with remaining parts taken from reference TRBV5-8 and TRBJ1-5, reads EAGVTQSPTHLIKTRGQQATLRCSPISGHTSVYWYQQALGLGLQFLLWYDEGEERNRGNFPPRFSGRQFPNYSSELNVNALELEDSALYLCASSPTGIITTSQPQHFGDGTRLSIL.

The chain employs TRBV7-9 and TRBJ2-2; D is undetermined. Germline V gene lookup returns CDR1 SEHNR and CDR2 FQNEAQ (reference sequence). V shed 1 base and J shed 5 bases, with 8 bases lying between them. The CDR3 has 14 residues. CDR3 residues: CASSLVESTGELFF. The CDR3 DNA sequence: TGTGCCAGCAGCTTAGTAGAATCGACCGGGGAGCTGTTTTTT.

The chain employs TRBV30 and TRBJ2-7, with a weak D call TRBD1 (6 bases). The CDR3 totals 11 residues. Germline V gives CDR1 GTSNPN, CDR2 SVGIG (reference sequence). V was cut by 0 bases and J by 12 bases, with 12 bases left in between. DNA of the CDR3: TGTGCCTGGAGTGTAGGGGGACCAAGGTACTTC. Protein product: CAWSVGGPRYF.

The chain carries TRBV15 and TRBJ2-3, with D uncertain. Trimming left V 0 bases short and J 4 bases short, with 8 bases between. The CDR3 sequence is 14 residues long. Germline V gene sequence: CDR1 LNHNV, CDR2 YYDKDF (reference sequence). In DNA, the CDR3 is TGTGCCACCAGCAGAGATTACCAGTCAGATACGCAGTATTTT. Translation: CATSRDYQSDTQYF.

CDR3 bases: TGCGCCAGCAGTCATACTAGCGGGACGCCGCAAGAGACCCAGTACTTC. Its translation is CASSHTSGTPQETQYF. The V and J genes are TRBV23-1 and TRBJ2-5, with 10 bases identical to TRBD2. TRBV23-1 is an ORF, and what it does is uncertain. The CDR3 sequence is 16 residues long. Losses at the gene ends were 3 bases for V and 2 bases for J; bases not matched to a gene: 6.

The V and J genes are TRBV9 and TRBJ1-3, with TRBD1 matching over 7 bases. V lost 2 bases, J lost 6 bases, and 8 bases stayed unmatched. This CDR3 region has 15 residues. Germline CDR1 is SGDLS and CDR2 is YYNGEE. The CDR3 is CASSVLGQAINTIYF. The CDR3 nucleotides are TGTGCCAGCAGCGTCTTAGGACAGGCTATAAACACCATATATTTT.

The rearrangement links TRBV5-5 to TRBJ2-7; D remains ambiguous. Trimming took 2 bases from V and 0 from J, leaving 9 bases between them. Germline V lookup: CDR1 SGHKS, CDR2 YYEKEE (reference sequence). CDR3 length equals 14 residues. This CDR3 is CASSFVQPSYEQYF. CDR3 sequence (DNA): TGTGCCAGCAGCTTTGTACAGCCCTCCTACGAGCAGTACTTC.

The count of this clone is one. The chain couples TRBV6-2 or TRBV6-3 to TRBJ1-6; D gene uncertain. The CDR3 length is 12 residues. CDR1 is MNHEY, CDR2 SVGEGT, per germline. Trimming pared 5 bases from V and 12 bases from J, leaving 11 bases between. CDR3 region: CASSLSGGPLHF. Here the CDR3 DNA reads TGTGCCAGCAGTCTTTCGGGTGGACCCCTCCACTTT.

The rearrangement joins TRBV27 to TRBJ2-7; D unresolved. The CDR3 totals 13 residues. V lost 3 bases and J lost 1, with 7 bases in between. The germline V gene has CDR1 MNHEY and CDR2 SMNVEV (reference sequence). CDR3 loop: CASSFSPSYEQYF. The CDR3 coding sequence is TGTGCCAGCAGTTTTTCTCCATCCTACGAGCAGTACTTC.

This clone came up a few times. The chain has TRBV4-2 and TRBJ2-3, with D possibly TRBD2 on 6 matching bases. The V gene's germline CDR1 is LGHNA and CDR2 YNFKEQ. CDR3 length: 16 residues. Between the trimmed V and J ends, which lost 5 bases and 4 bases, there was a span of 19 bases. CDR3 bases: TGTGCCAGCAGCACAACCAGGAAGGGACTCTCAGATACGCAGTATTTT. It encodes CASSTTRKGLSDTQYF.

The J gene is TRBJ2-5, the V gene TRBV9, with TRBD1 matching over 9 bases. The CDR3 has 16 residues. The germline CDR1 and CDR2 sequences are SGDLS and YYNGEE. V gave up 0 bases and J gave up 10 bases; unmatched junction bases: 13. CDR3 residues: CASSVASRDRASFQYF. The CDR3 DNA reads TGTGCCAGCAGCGTAGCTTCCCGGGACAGGGCGTCCTTCCAGTACTTC.

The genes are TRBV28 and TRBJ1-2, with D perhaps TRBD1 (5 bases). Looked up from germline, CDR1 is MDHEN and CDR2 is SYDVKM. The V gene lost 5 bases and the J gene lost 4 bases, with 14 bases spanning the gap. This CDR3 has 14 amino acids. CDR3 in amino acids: CASSPGRGSYGYTF. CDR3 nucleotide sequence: TGTGCCAGCAGTCCCGGGCGGGGGAGCTATGGCTACACCTTC.

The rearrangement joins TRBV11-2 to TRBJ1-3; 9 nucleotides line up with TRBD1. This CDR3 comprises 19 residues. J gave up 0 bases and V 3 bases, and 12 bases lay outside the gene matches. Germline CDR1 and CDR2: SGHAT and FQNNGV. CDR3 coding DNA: TGTGCCAGCAGCTTTATCGGCCAAGACAGGGGGGACTCTGGAAACACCATATATTTT. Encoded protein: CASSFIGQDRGDSGNTIYF.

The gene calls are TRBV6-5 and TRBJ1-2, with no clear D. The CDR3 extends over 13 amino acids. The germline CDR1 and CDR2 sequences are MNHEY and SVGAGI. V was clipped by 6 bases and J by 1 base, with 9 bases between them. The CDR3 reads CASRDAVNYGYTF. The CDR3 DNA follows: TGTGCCAGCAGAGACGCAGTTAACTATGGCTACACCTTC.

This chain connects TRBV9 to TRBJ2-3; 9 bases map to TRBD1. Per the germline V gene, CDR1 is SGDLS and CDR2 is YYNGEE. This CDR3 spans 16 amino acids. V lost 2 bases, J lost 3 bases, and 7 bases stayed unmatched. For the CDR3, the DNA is TGTGCCAGCAGCGTTTCTGGGACAGGGAGGACAGATACGCAGTATTTT. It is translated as CASSVSGTGRTDTQYF.

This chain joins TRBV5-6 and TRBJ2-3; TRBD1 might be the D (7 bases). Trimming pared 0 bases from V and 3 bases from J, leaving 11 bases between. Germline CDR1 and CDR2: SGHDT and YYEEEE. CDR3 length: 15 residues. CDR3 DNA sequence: TGTGCCAGCAGCTTGGGCCAGGGGGGAACAGATACGCAGTATTTT. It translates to CASSLGQGGTDTQYF.

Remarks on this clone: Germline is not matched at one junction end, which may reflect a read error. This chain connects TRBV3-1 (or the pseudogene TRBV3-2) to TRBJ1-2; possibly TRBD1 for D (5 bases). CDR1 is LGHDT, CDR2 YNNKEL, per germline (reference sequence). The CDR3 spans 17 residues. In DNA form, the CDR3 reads TGTGCCAGCAACCAAAAGATGGGACTCTTAGCTAACTATGGCTACACCTTC. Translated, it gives CASNQKMGLLANYGYTF.

DNA of the CDR3: TGTGCCAGCAGCAAGTCAGGGGGAGGCGAGCAGTACTTC. It codes for CASSKSGGGEQYF. This chain links TRBV9 with TRBJ2-7; TRBD1 might be the D (7 bases). Per the germline V gene, CDR1 is SGDLS and CDR2 is YYNGEE. CDR3 length: 13 residues. Trimming stripped 4 bases from V and 6 bases from J, with 14 bases between.

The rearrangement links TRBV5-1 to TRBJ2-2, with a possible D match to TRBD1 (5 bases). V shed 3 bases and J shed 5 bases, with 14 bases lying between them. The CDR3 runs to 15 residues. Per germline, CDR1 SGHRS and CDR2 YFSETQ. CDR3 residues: CASSSRSRQTGELFF. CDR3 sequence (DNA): TGCGCCAGCAGCTCACGATCCCGACAGACCGGGGAGCTGTTTTTT.